This T cell receptor beta chain stems from a study of T cells in Graves' hyperthyroidism and ophthalmopathy. It was RNA transcripts that yielded the amplified TCR beta CDR3 regions. Primed by the HTBI set, a first-round RT-PCR was run on the TCR CDR3. TCRdb passed the multiplex PCR reads through MiXCR, listing each CDR3 protein once. The sample consists of 500,000 to 600,000 distinct CDR3 sequences, 40% to 50% of them appearing once. Not enrolled were patients with uncontrolled infection, other autoimmune disease, pregnancy or lactation. The TCR was taken from an adult woman with Graves' disease, either hyperthyroidism or ophthalmopathy (not recorded which). The specimen was peripheral blood or thyroid tissue (not recorded which).

The CDR3 region has the DNA TGTGCCAGCAGTGAAGAGACAGGGGGTTCACCCCTCCACTTT. Protein product: CASSEETGGSPLHF. V is TRBV25-1 and J is TRBJ1-6, with TRBD1 identical over 9 bases. Trimming at V came to 2 bases and at J to 9 bases, leaving 2 bases not matched to a gene. Germline values: CDR1 MGHDK, CDR2 SYGVNS. This CDR3 contains 14 residues. Combining the CDR3 with reference TRBV25-1 and TRBJ1-6 gives the whole variable domain EADIYQTPRYLVIGTGKKITLECSQTMGHDKMYWYQQDPGMELHLIHYSYGVNSTEKGDLSSESTVSRIRTEHFPLTLESARPSHTSQYLCASSEETGGSPLHFGNGTRLTVT.